This T cell receptor beta chain stems from a study of T cell responses to AZD1222 COVID-19 vaccine. General observations from the study: Once two AZD1222 doses were given, Spike-specific TCR breadth and depth went up.

About this clone: Its antigen is as yet unknown.

Here immunoSEQ multiplex PCR was the method, and the copy in TCRdb shows in-frame clones only, minus some. The sample carries about 180,000 clones, more than 80% recorded once. This receptor was taken from an adult in good health. Sequencing used peripheral blood, obtained on day 0 of AZD1222 vaccination.

This chain's CDR3 is CASSPGGQGGFLGFQETQYF. DNA for the CDR3: TGTGCCAGCAGCCCCGGGGGGCAGGGAGGATTTCTCGGGTTTCAAGAGACCCAGTACTTC. The rearrangement links TRBV27 to TRBJ2-5; tentative D call: TRBD2 (7 bases). The germline gives CDR1 MNHEY, CDR2 SMNVEV (reference sequence). The germline V and J ends were trimmed by 6 bases and 2 bases, with 31 bases remaining between them. The length of the CDR3 is 20 residues.